The 6 T cell receptor beta chains below were found in one sample sequenced in a study of T cell repertoires in cytomegalovirus infection. What these receptors recognize is not known. Each CDR3 protein is one row after TCRdb ran MiXCR on the reads. Of about 920,000 distinct CDR3 sequences in the sample, around 29% were seen once. The sequenced sample was cultured CD8+ T cells from PBMCs, obtained from culture after CMV antigen stimulation. The receptors shown here come from a human donor in good health (CMV status not recorded). Some clones in this sample may be carry-over from other donors' samples.

This clonotype was detected ten times or more. The V gene is TRBV7-8, the J gene TRBJ1-4; D uncertain. The CDR3 sequence is 15 residues long. V was pared by 4 bases and J by 5 bases, with 14 bases between. The germline V gene has CDR1 SGHVS and CDR2 FQNEAQ. CDR3 DNA: TGTGCCAGCAGCTCGGAGAGGGTATCCAATGAAAAACTGTTTTTT. It translates to CASSSERVSNEKLFF.

The chain joins TRBV7-6 to TRBJ2-7; D is tentatively TRBD1 or TRBD2 (6 bases each). Germline assignment: CDR1 SGHVS and CDR2 FNYEAQ. The CDR3 extends over 14 amino acids. The germline V and J ends were trimmed by 5 bases and 4 bases, with 15 bases remaining between them. For the CDR3, the DNA is TGTGCCAGCAGCCCGGGGGACACCCTTTACGAGCAGTACGTC. Encoded protein: CASSPGDTLYEQYV.

The chain employs TRBV24-1 and TRBJ2-3; 9 bases are shared with TRBD2. V trimming: 6 bases; J trimming: 2 bases; junction bases outside the gene matches: 5. Germline V CDR1 and CDR2: KGHDR, SFDVKD. The CDR3 totals 15 residues. This chain's CDR3 is CATSRGGANTDTQYF. The CDR3 nucleotides are TGTGCCACCAGTCGCGGGGGGGCGAACACAGATACGCAGTATTTT.

The chain is built from TRBV7-9 and TRBJ2-7; 13 nucleotides agree with TRBD2. The CDR3 spans 18 residues. Germline trimming cut 5 bases from V and 0 bases from J; bases unmatched to any gene: 10. Germline lookup yields CDR1 SEHNR and CDR2 FQNEAQ (reference sequence). CDR3 in amino acids: CASSHPLGLAGDSYEQYV. CDR3 bases: TGTGCCAGCAGCCATCCGCTAGGACTAGCGGGGGACTCCTACGAGCAGTACGTC.

This clonotype was observed a few times. The CDR3 nucleotides are TGTGCCAGCAGCTTAGTGGGGGGGGGCTCCTATGGCTACACCTTC. Its translation is CASSLVGGGSYGYTF. This chain joins TRBV7-2 and TRBJ1-2, with a possible D match to TRBD1 (6 bases). V was trimmed by 1 base and J by 4 bases, leaving 13 bases between them. The CDR3 has 15 residues. Germline V gene lookup returns CDR1 SGHTA and CDR2 FQGNSA.

The chain carries TRBV6-1 and TRBJ1-5; the D gene is possibly TRBD1 (6 bases). The V end lost 6 bases, the J end lost 4 bases, and 16 bases lay between the germline ends. Germline CDR1 is MNHNS and CDR2 is SASEGT. This CDR3 comprises 15 residues. For the CDR3, the DNA is TGTGCCAGCAGACCCGCAGGGGAGTGGAATCAGCCCCAGCATTTT. It encodes CASRPAGEWNQPQHF.